This T cell receptor (beta chain) was observed in a study of T cell responses to AZD1222 COVID-19 vaccine. Study findings and constraints: Nearly half of spike-specific TCRs reportedly target unmutated variant regions.

Trimming shortened V by 2 bases and J by 4 bases, and 8 bases separated the two germline ends. Germline values: CDR1 MDHEN, CDR2 SYDVKM. The CDR3 covers 14 residues. Note on this clone: Its specificity is not known.

Produced via immunoSEQ multiplex PCR; TCRdb's table is partial and in-frame only. The table includes roughly 45,000 clones, approximately 88% detected once. The material was peripheral blood, obtained 28 days after the second AZD1222 dose. The chain couples TRBV28 to TRBJ1-4, with D uncertain. The sequence derives from an adult who received the AZD1222 COVID-19 vaccine. The CDR3 is CASSLIPLNEKLFF. Written as DNA, the CDR3 is TGTGCCAGCAGTTTAATACCGCTTAATGAAAAACTGTTTTTT.